The source of this T cell receptor (beta chain) is a study of T cells after yellow fever vaccination (dated by TCRdb to between 2018 and 2021). With respect to the entire study: Libraries from fractions with low cell numbers were prepared with the SMART-Seq v4 Ultra Low Input RNA kit. To follow T-cell clones before and after primary and booster YFV17D yellow fever vaccination, bulk TCR alpha and beta repertoires were sequenced over time. Two healthy male donors, one aged 18 to 30 and one aged 30 to 40 years, made up the cohort. Blood was drawn at multiple timepoints before and after primary and secondary immunization, with bulk PBMC replicates and cell subsets isolated. Study-wide findings and limitations: Compared with the primary T-cell response, the secondary T-cell response was faster but weaker, reaching its peak on day 5 rather than on day 15. FACS-sorted repertoires could contain abundant contaminating clonotypes from the bulk population, so computational filtering was required. Most clones expanded after primary vaccination (around 97% of CD4 and 88% of CD8) were re-detected after the booster, suggesting that broad memory maintenance occurred. A small fraction of clonotypes appeared in both the CD4 and CD8 compartments, likely as a result of convergent recombination. The study included only two donors, which limits how far the findings can be generalized.

From its cysteine to its phenylalanine, the CDR3 spans 16 amino acids. Only the CDR3 portion is preserved as DNA: 48 bases, with reading frame beginning at the first base. Taken with the paper, the label for treatment or condition translates to: live attenuated yellow fever vaccine strain. PBMCs were isolated from peripheral blood using a standard Ficoll-Paque protocol. Dynabeads CD4 and CD8 positive selection kits were used to isolate CD4 and CD8 T-cell fractions. TriZol was used to extract RNA from bulk PBMCs, from CD4 and CD8 fractions, and from dextramer-positive and dextramer-negative fractions. This clonotype was seen repeatedly, ten times or more. Its antigen is not yet known. No qualities accompany the bases; no much larger clone lies one base away. TCR cDNA was synthesized by 5'RACE template switching, through which a universal primer site and unique molecular identifiers were introduced. Priming of cDNA synthesis was performed from both the TCR alpha and TCR beta constant segments. Library amplification involved two PCR steps, and the second step added sample barcodes and sequencing adapters. Sequencing of libraries was done on Illumina HiSeq 2500 (2x100 bp) or NovaSeq (2x150 bp). The paper's processing steps were these. Reads were demultiplexed and collapsed into UMI consensus sequences with MIGEC, and V(D)J alignment was performed with MiXCR. Using edgeR on replicate PBMC samples, clonotypes were called vaccine-responding if FDR was below 0.01 and the log2 fold change was above 5 up to day 15. CD4 or CD8 identity was assigned to each bulk clonotype according to whether the clonotype was present at higher abundance in the sequenced CD4 repertoire or the sequenced CD8 repertoire. TCRdb passed the public sequencing reads through fastp at Q25 and MiXCR, retaining productive beta sequences. Every distinct CDR3 protein forms one entry, paired with its most common genes and DNA. V and J calls and clone size were set by TCRdb, not the authors. The sample table records 240,000 or so distinct CDR3 sequences; around 7% of these occur just once. Roughly 0.86% of the sample is in the top ten clones.

This clonotype originated in a man under 40 who received the YFV17D yellow fever vaccine. Here the chain combines TRBV21-1 and TRBJ2-5. TRBV21-1 has pseudogene status. Sequencing was performed on CD4+ T cells sorted from PBMCs, taken 15 days after the yellow fever booster vaccination. The CDR3 loop reads CASSKASDDLGETQYF. The DNA sequence reads TGTGCCAGCAGCAAAGCTTCCGACGACCTGGGGGAGACCCAGTACTTC.